A selection of T cell receptor beta chains follows, all from one sample in a study. Each CDR3 protein gets one entry after TCRdb re-called the RT-PCR reads with MiXCR. This table holds hundreds of thousands of distinct CDR3 sequences, around 14% found once. Sequenced: memory CD4+ T cells from blood. The source is a female donor in good health, serving as a healthy control. Each CDR3 is given with its conserved first and last residue. D genes are given only for firm matches. Only some rows state a clone size, as once, few, many or a class for expanded clones.

D gene: TRBD1; V gene: TRBV28; J gene: TRBJ1-5; clone size: once; CDR3 DNA: TGTGCCAGCAGTTTAGTATCAGGGGGGGCATTTGGTCAGCCCCAGCATTTT; CDR3 protein: CASSLVSGGAFGQPQHF
D gene: .; V gene: TRBV9; J gene: TRBJ2-6; clone size: many; CDR3 DNA: TGTGCCAGCAGCGCCTCCGACAGGTCTGGGGCCAACGTCCTGACTTTC; CDR3 protein: CASSASDRSGANVLTF
D gene: .; V gene: TRBV12-3/TRBV12-4; J gene: TRBJ2-5; clone size: many; CDR3 DNA: TGTGCCAGCAGTGACGGGGCAGTCAAGAGGTCCCAGTACTTC; CDR3 protein: CASSDGAVKRSQYF
D gene: TRBD2; V gene: TRBV5-6; J gene: TRBJ2-5; clone size: few; CDR3 DNA: TGTGCCAGCAGCTCGGGACTAGCGGGAGGAAGGCAAGAGACCCAGTACTTC; CDR3 protein: CASSSGLAGGRQETQYF
D gene: TRBD1; V gene: TRBV20-1; J gene: TRBJ2-5; clone size: many; CDR3 DNA: TGCAGTCGGACAGGTTCAGGAGAGACCCAGTACTTC; CDR3 protein: CSRTGSGETQYF
D gene: .; V gene: TRBV5-4; J gene: TRBJ1-4; clone size: few; CDR3 DNA: TGTGCCAGCATGATAGACCCAACTAATGAAAAACTGTTTTTT; CDR3 protein: CASMIDPTNEKLFF
D gene: TRBD1; V gene: TRBV12-3/TRBV12-4; J gene: TRBJ2-4; clone size: .; CDR3 DNA: TGTGCCAGCAGAAGGGGACAGGGGGCGGGAGTGGAAAACATTCAGTACTTC; CDR3 protein: CASRRGQGAGVENIQYF
D gene: .; V gene: TRBV20-1; J gene: TRBJ2-4; clone size: .; CDR3 DNA: TGCAGTGGCCTTAAACAGGGTGAAAACATTCAGTACTTC; CDR3 protein: CSGLKQGENIQYF
D gene: TRBD1; V gene: TRBV7-9; J gene: TRBJ1-2; clone size: many; CDR3 DNA: TGTGCCAGCGGGACAGCTAACTATGGCTACACCTTC; CDR3 protein: CASGTANYGYTF
D gene: .; V gene: TRBV7-3; J gene: TRBJ2-5; clone size: few; CDR3 DNA: TGTGCCAGCAGCTTAGGTTCTGGGGGAGGCCAAGAGACCCAGTACTTC; CDR3 protein: CASSLGSGGGQETQYF
D gene: .; V gene: TRBV9; J gene: TRBJ1-3; clone size: few; CDR3 DNA: TGTGCCAGCAGCGTTGGGACGGATGGAGACACCATATATTTT; CDR3 protein: CASSVGTDGDTIYF
D gene: .; V gene: TRBV10-3; J gene: TRBJ2-2; clone size: few; CDR3 DNA: TGTGCCATCAGCGCCCGGGAAACCATCACCGGGGAGCTGTTTTTT; CDR3 protein: CAISARETITGELFF
D gene: .; V gene: TRBV20-1; J gene: TRBJ2-2; clone size: few; CDR3 DNA: TGCAGTGCAAAGGGGGGAGTGGGAACCGGGGAGCTGTTTTTT; CDR3 protein: CSAKGGVGTGELFF
D gene: TRBD2; V gene: TRBV7-6; J gene: TRBJ2-2; clone size: .; CDR3 DNA: TGTGCCAGCAGCTTACGGTCTAGCGGGACCCACGGGGAGCTGTTTTTT; CDR3 protein: CASSLRSSGTHGELFF
D gene: .; V gene: TRBV10-2; J gene: TRBJ1-1; clone size: .; CDR3 DNA: TGCGCCAGCAGTGAGGGTCGGAGAGAAGCTTTCTTT; CDR3 protein: CASSEGRREAFF
D gene: TRBD1; V gene: TRBV4-3; J gene: TRBJ1-1; clone size: many; CDR3 DNA: TGCGCCAGCAGCCCTGTCTATCCGGACAGGACGGGCACTGAAGCTTTCTTT; CDR3 protein: CASSPVYPDRTGTEAFF
D gene: .; V gene: TRBV5-1; J gene: TRBJ2-7; clone size: .; CDR3 DNA: TGCGCCAGCAGCCACGATAACCTCGAGCAGTACTTC; CDR3 protein: CASSHDNLEQYF
D gene: TRBD1; V gene: TRBV7-3; J gene: TRBJ1-2; clone size: many; CDR3 DNA: TGTGCCAGCAGCCCCGGGACAGGGCGAGGCTACACCTTC; CDR3 protein: CASSPGTGRGYTF
D gene: TRBD2; V gene: TRBV7-2; J gene: TRBJ2-4; clone size: .; CDR3 DNA: TGTGCCAGCAGCTTAGGGCGTAGCGGGGGGGAGGACATTCAGTACTTC; CDR3 protein: CASSLGRSGGEDIQYF
D gene: .; V gene: TRBV20-1; J gene: TRBJ1-1; clone size: .; CDR3 DNA: TGCAGTGCTAGAGATCCCTGGACGGCCACTGAAGCTTTCTTT; CDR3 protein: CSARDPWTATEAFF
D gene: .; V gene: TRBV7-2; J gene: TRBJ2-7; clone size: .; CDR3 DNA: TGTGCCAGCAGCTTAGCCCGGGGAAATACCTACGAGCAGTACTTC; CDR3 protein: CASSLARGNTYEQYF
D gene: .; V gene: TRBV7-2; J gene: TRBJ2-7; clone size: few; CDR3 DNA: TGTGCCAGCAGCTCCCAGGACTACTATTACTCCTACGAGCAGTACTTC; CDR3 protein: CASSSQDYYYSYEQYF
D gene: .; V gene: TRBV7-2; J gene: TRBJ1-2; clone size: .; CDR3 DNA: TGTGCCAGCAGCTCGTCCTTCGGCAACTATGGCTACACCTTC; CDR3 protein: CASSSSFGNYGYTF
D gene: TRBD1; V gene: TRBV18; J gene: TRBJ2-3; clone size: .; CDR3 DNA: TGTGCCAGCTCCCGCGGGACAGGCCGCACAGATACGCAGTATTTT; CDR3 protein: CASSRGTGRTDTQYF
D gene: TRBD2; V gene: TRBV27; J gene: TRBJ2-5; clone size: few; CDR3 DNA: TGTGCCAGCAGCCAGAGCGGGAGGGCCGGAGAGACCCAGTACTTC; CDR3 protein: CASSQSGRAGETQYF
D gene: TRBD2; V gene: TRBV20-1; J gene: TRBJ2-7; clone size: .; CDR3 DNA: TGCAGTGCTAGTGGGAGCTCTAGCGGGAGGAGCGACGAGCAGTACTTC; CDR3 protein: CSASGSSSGRSDEQYF
D gene: .; V gene: TRBV20-1; J gene: TRBJ1-1; clone size: .; CDR3 DNA: TGCAGTGCTAGGGCCAGGTGGCAGCTGAACACTGAAGCTTTCTTT; CDR3 protein: CSARARWQLNTEAFF
D gene: .; V gene: TRBV7-6; J gene: TRBJ1-1; clone size: .; CDR3 DNA: TGTGCCAGCAGCTTAGGTCAGGCCCCGAACACTGAAGCTTTCTTT; CDR3 protein: CASSLGQAPNTEAFF
D gene: TRBD2; V gene: TRBV9; J gene: TRBJ2-1; clone size: .; CDR3 DNA: TGTGCCAGCAGCGTAAAAGGGACTAGCTTCGATGAGCAGTTCTTC; CDR3 protein: CASSVKGTSFDEQFF
D gene: .; V gene: TRBV12-3/TRBV12-4; J gene: TRBJ2-2; clone size: .; CDR3 DNA: TGTGCCAGCAGGTTGGTGCAGAGCACCGGGGAGCTGTTTTTT; CDR3 protein: CASRLVQSTGELFF
D gene: .; V gene: TRBV12-3/TRBV12-4; J gene: TRBJ1-5; clone size: many; CDR3 DNA: TGTGCCAGCAGTTTAGGTGGCGTAAGCAATCAGCCCCAGCATTTT; CDR3 protein: CASSLGGVSNQPQHF
D gene: .; V gene: TRBV7-2; J gene: TRBJ2-1; clone size: few; CDR3 DNA: TGTGCCAGCAGCTTAGTAAGGTCCGGTGGTGAGCAGTTCTTC; CDR3 protein: CASSLVRSGGEQFF
D gene: .; V gene: TRBV6-2/TRBV6-3; J gene: TRBJ2-5; clone size: few; CDR3 DNA: TGTGCCAGCAGACTTCGGGGGACGGATGAGACCCAGTACTTC; CDR3 protein: CASRLRGTDETQYF
D gene: .; V gene: TRBV20-1; J gene: TRBJ1-2; clone size: .; CDR3 DNA: TGCAGTGCTAGTCCACCGGGGGCCAAAGCCCGCTCCGGCTACACCTTC; CDR3 protein: CSASPPGAKARSGYTF
D gene: TRBD2; V gene: TRBV5-1; J gene: TRBJ2-1; clone size: many; CDR3 DNA: TGCGCCAGCAGCTCGGGGGGGGGCCGCGACAATGAGCAGTTCTTC; CDR3 protein: CASSSGGGRDNEQFF
D gene: .; V gene: TRBV5-5; J gene: TRBJ1-5; clone size: .; CDR3 DNA: TGTGCCAGCAGCCCCCAGGGGAGAGGTCAGCCCCAGCATTTT; CDR3 protein: CASSPQGRGQPQHF
D gene: TRBD2; V gene: TRBV7-2; J gene: TRBJ2-7; clone size: few; CDR3 DNA: TGTGCCAGCAGCACGACTAGCGGGCCCACCGAGCAGTACTTC; CDR3 protein: CASSTTSGPTEQYF